This TCR beta chain was identified in a study of cytomegalovirus exposure and HLA in healthy donors. The PCR employed 60 Vbeta primers together with 13 Jbeta primers. The repertoire was sequenced with immunoSEQ multiplex PCR; TCRdb's copy has only in-frame clones and lacks some. The data show tens of thousands of clones, 74% seen once. In the case of this clone: The antigen remains unidentified.

Trimming removed 4 bases from V and 5 bases from J, with 9 bases in between. This CDR3 region has 13 residues. Germline V gene lookup returns CDR1 SGHTS and CDR2 YDEGEE. Overall study results and limits: Among CMV-associated TCR beta chains, most appeared HLA-restricted in a later analysis.

The rearrangement uses TRBV5-8 and TRBJ2-2; tentative D call: TRBD2 (5 bases). This clonotype was obtained from a woman aged 25 to 39 in good health and CMV-seropositive. Sequencing was performed on PBMCs. The CDR3 is CASSPTGTGELFF. The CDR3 region has the DNA TGTGCCAGCAGCCCGACGGGGACCGGGGAGCTGTTTTTT.